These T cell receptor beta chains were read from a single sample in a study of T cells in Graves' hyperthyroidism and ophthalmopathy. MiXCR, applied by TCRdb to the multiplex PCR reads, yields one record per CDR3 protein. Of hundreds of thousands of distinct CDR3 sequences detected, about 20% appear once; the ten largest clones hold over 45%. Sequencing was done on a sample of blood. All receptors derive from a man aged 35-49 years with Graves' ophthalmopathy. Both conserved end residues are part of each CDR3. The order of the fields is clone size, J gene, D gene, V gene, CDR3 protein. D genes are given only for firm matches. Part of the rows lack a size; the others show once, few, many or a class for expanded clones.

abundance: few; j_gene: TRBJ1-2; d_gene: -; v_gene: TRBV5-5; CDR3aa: CASSLGPRAAYTF
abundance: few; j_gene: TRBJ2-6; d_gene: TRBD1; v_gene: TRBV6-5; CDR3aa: CASSYPQGRAGANVPTF
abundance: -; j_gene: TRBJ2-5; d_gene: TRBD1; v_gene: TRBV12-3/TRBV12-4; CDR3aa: CASTLQGVGETQYF
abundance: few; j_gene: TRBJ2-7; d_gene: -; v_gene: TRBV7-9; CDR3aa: CASSTGPNEQYF
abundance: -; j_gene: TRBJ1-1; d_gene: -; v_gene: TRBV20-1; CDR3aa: CSATPIVGTEAFF
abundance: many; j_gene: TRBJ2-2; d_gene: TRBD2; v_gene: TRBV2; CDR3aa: CASSGLAGTNTGELFF
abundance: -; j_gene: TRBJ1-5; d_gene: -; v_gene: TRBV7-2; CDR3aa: CASSLGVGSNQPQHF
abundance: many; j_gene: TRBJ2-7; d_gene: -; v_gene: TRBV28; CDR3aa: CASSSGGKYEQYF
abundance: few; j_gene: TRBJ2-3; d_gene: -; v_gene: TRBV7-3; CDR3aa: CASSFRLASTDTQYF
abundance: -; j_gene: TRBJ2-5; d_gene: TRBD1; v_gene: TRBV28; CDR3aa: CASSETRGLETQYF
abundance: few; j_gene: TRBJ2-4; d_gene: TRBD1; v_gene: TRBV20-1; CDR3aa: CSANVRGQNIQYF
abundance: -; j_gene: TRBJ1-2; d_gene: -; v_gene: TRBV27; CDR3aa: CASSLNYRDSLGYGYTF
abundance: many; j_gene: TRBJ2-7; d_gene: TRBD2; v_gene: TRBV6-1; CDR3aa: CASRGGLAYEQYF
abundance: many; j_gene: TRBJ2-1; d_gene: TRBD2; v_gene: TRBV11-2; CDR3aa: CASSRGTSGFNEQFF
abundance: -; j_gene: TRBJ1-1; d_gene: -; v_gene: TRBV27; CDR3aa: CASSLMPQGGTEAFF
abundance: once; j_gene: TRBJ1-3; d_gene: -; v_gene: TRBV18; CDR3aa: CASSSLRTEAGNTIYF
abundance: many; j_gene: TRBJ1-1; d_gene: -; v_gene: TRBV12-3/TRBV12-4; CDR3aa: CASSKTTVVGFF
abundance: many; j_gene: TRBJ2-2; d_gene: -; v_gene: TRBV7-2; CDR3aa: CASSRVAVKNTGELFF
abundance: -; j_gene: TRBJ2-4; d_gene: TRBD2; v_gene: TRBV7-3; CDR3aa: CASSSGLAGAIQYF
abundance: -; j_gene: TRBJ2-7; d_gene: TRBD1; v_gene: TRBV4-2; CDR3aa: CASSQGVGTGGEQYF
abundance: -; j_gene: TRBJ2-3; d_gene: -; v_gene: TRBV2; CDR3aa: CASSIRGIGTDTQYF
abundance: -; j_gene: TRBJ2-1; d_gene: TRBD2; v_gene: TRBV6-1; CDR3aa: CASTLGLAGGNEQFF